Reported below is one TCR beta chain. The antigen is not known. The CDR3 length is 15 residues. Losses at the gene ends were 6 bases for V and 6 bases for J; bases not matched to a gene: 7. From germline, CDR1 is SGHTA and CDR2 FQGNSA. These data originate in a study of cytomegalovirus exposure and HLA in healthy donors. Study conclusions and caveats: A later examination showed that TCR association rates differed by HLA locus, with DRB1 most and HLA-C fewest.

Researchers ran the PCR with 60 Vbeta and 13 Jbeta primers. The repertoire was sequenced with immunoSEQ multiplex PCR; TCRdb's copy has only in-frame clones and lacks some. The table includes more than 95,000 clones, 15% to 20% detected once. This TCR came from a female donor in good health and CMV-seropositive. This chain uses TRBV7-2 with TRBJ1-3, with 11 positions matching TRBD1. The sequencing input was PBMCs. The CDR3 spells CASSPDRGRENTIYF. Written as DNA, the CDR3 is TGTGCCAGCAGTCCGGACAGGGGGCGGGAAAACACCATATATTTT.